This T cell receptor beta chain was captured in a study of T cells in Graves' hyperthyroidism and ophthalmopathy. Broader study findings: Most thyroid clonotypes that were expanded above 0.001 also turned up in blood.

RNA transcripts gave rise to amplified TCR beta CDR3 regions. HTBI primers were used for first-round RT-PCR of the TCR CDR3. TCRdb redid the calling of the multiplex PCR reads with MiXCR, one entry per CDR3 protein. In the table there are 300,000 to 400,000 distinct CDR3 sequences, more than 12% of which are singletons. This clonotype occurred a few times. Its antigen is currently unknown. The CDR3 totals 15 residues. V lost 6 bases and J lost 3, with 14 bases in between. Germline V gene lookup returns CDR1 SNHLY and CDR2 FYNNEI. Patients affected by ophthalmopathy presented a Clinical Activity Score of at least 3, a NOSPECS grade of at least 4, and disease duration below 3 months. Orbital computed tomography and thyroid ultrasound, together with serum TRAb and thyroxine and clinical symptoms, were used for diagnoses. Using around 10 ml of fresh peripheral blood, PBMCs were prepared.

The sequence was collected from a woman in her twenties or thirties with Graves' ophthalmopathy. V gene TRBV2 combines with J gene TRBJ1-4; D might be TRBD1 (5 bases). Sequenced: blood. DNA for the CDR3: TGTGCCAGCAGGTTGGCGACAGAGCCTAATGAAAAACTGTTTTTT. It codes for CASRLATEPNEKLFF.